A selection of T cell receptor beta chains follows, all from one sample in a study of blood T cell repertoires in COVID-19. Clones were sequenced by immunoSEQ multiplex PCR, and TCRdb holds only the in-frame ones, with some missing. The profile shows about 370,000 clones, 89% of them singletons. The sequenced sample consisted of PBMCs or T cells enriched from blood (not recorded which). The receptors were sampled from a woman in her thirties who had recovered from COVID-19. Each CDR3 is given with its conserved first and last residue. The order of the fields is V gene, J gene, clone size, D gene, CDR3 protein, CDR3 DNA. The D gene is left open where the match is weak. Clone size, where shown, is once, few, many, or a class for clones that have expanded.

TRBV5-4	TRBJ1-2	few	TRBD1	CASSQSGTDYGYTF	TGTGCCAGCAGCCAATCCGGGACAGACTATGGCTACACCTTC
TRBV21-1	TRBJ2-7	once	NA	CASSKARAGCSYEQYF	TGTGCCAGCAGCAAAGCGCGGGCGGGCTGCTCCTACGAGCAGTACTTC
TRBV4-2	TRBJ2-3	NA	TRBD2	CASSQGTSGHLRSTDTQYF	TGTGCCAGCAGCCAAGGGACTAGCGGACACCTCAGGAGCACAGATACGCAGTATTTT
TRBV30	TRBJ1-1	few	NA	CALTRGGETDEAFF	TGTGCCTTAACGCGGGGCGGTGAGACCGATGAAGCTTTCTTT
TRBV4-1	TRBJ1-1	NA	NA	CASSQEERLRNTEAFF	TGCGCCAGCAGCCAAGAGGAGAGGCTGAGGAACACTGAAGCTTTCTTT
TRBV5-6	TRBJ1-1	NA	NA	CASSWTDWATEAFF	TGTGCCAGCAGCTGGACAGACTGGGCCACTGAAGCTTTCTTT
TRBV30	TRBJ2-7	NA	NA	CAWNRAHEQYF	TGTGCCTGGAACAGGGCCCACGAGCAGTACTTC
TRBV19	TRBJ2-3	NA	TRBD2	CASSLRTSGGADTQYF	TGTGCCAGTAGTCTTCGGACTAGCGGGGGGGCAGATACGCAGTATTTT
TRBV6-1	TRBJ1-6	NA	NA	CASSDWTGNNSPLHF	TGTGCCAGCAGTGATTGGACGGGGAATAATTCACCCCTCCACTTT
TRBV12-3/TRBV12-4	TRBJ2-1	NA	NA	CASSQNYNEQFF	TGTGCCAGCAGTCAAAACTACAATGAGCAGTTCTTC
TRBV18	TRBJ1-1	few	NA	CASSTGAGGTEAFF	TGTGCCAGCTCTACGGGCGCGGGCGGCACTGAAGCTTTCTTT
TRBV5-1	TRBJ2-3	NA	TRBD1	CASSLQGARTDTQYF	TGCGCCAGCAGCCTGCAGGGGGCGAGGACAGATACGCAGTATTTT
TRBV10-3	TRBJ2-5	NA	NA	CAISGGGAGRETQYF	TGTGCCATCAGCGGAGGGGGGGCCGGGAGAGAGACCCAGTACTTC
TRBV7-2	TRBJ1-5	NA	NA	CASSLGTRNQPQHF	TGTGCCAGCAGCTTAGGGACTCGGAATCAGCCCCAGCATTTT
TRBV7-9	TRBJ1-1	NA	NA	CASSLVPDNTEAFF	TGTGCCAGCAGCTTAGTTCCAGATAACACTGAAGCTTTCTTT
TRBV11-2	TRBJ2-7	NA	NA	CASSANYEQYF	TGTGCCAGCAGCGCTAACTACGAGCAGTACTTC
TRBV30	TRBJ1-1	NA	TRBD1	CAWRLQGANTEAFF	TGTGCCTGGCGGCTACAGGGGGCGAACACTGAAGCTTTCTTT
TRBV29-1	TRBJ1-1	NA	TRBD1	CSAGGQGGAFF	TGCAGCGCCGGGGGACAGGGAGGAGCTTTCTTT
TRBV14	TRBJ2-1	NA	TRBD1	CASSHRIGTGHSEQFF	TGTGCCAGCAGCCACCGAATCGGGACAGGACATAGTGAGCAGTTCTTC
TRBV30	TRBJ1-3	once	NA	CAWELHSGNTIYF	TGTGCCTGGGAGCTTCACTCTGGAAACACCATATATTTT
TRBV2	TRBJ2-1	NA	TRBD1	CATNPGQGVNEQFF	TGTGCCACCAATCCGGGACAGGGGGTCAATGAGCAGTTCTTC
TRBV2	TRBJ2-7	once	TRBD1	CASNRGSEQYF	TGTGCCAGCAACAGGGGATCCGAGCAGTACTTC
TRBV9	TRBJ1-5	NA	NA	CASSVTAGEGQPQHF	TGTGCCAGCAGCGTCACTGCAGGGGAGGGTCAGCCCCAGCATTTT
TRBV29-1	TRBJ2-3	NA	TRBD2	CSVEPRVGSGGSEYF	TGCAGCGTTGAACCAAGGGTGGGTAGCGGGGGCTCGGAGTATTTT
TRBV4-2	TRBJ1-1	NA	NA	CGCGGNTEAFF	TGTGGTTGCGGAGGGAACACTGAAGCTTTCTTT
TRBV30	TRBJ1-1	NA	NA	CAWNKKLGAGGTEAFF	TGTGCCTGGAACAAGAAATTGGGGGCGGGAGGCACTGAAGCTTTCTTT